These T cell receptor beta chains were read from a single sample in a study of OX40 agonist ivuxolimab in advanced cancers. Profiled with immunoSEQ multiplex PCR; TCRdb holds only in-frame clones, not every one. The table has 100,000 to 150,000 clones, roughly 92% seen once. The sequenced sample was CD4+ or CD8+ T cells sorted from blood, obtained in a trial of the OX40 agonist ivuxolimab. These receptors all come from an adult with an advanced solid tumor such as melanoma, head and neck, liver or kidney cancer. CDR3s include the opening cysteine and the closing phenylalanine or tryptophan. The order of the fields is V gene, D gene, clone size, J gene, CDR3 DNA, CDR3 protein. A D gene is named only where the DNA matches it firmly. The size field is filled for only some rows; it gives once, few, many or a size class.

TRBV11-2	NA	NA	TRBJ2-3	TGTGCCAGCAGCCCAAGCCAGGTGCAGGATACGCAGTATTTT	CASSPSQVQDTQYF
TRBV15	TRBD2	NA	TRBJ2-1	TGTGCCACCAGCAGAGTAAGGGGGGAGACTAGCGGGAGAGGGAATTGGGATGAGCAGTTCTTC	CATSRVRGETSGRGNWDEQFF
TRBV5-1	TRBD1	NA	TRBJ2-1	TGCGCCAGCAGCCTAGGACAGGGGGCTTACAATGAGCAGTTCTTC	CASSLGQGAYNEQFF
TRBV6-1	NA	once	TRBJ2-7	TGTGCCAGCACCCTAGACAGAACCTACGAGCAGTACTTC	CASTLDRTYEQYF
TRBV7-6	NA	once	TRBJ1-1	TGTGCCAGCAGCGTCCCACAGCCTAACACTGAAGCTTTCTTT	CASSVPQPNTEAFF
TRBV2	NA	NA	TRBJ1-5	TGTGCCAGCAGTGGTCGGGCGGGGGCGCGGAATCAGCCCCAGCATTTT	CASSGRAGARNQPQHF
TRBV6-6	TRBD1	NA	TRBJ2-2	TGTGCCACCCGGGACAGCGCGAACGCCGGGGAGCTGTTTTTT	CATRDSANAGELFF
TRBV7-8	TRBD1	NA	TRBJ2-3	TGTGCCAGCAGACTGAGCGGACAGGGCACAGATACGCAGTATTTT	CASRLSGQGTDTQYF
TRBV2	NA	NA	TRBJ1-1	TGTGCCAGTAAACAGGGAGGAAACACTGAAGCTTTCTTT	CASKQGGNTEAFF
TRBV9	TRBD2	NA	TRBJ2-1	TGTGCCAGCACCGGGACTAGGAGCAGTAATGAGCAGTTCTTC	CASTGTRSSNEQFF
TRBV5-8	TRBD1	NA	TRBJ1-6	TGTGCCAGCAGCCCACGGGACAGCCGAATCCTTTCACCCCTCCACTTT	CASSPRDSRILSPLHF
TRBV5-1	TRBD1	NA	TRBJ1-2	TGCGCCAGCAGCGTGGGACCCACGGGACAGGGTAGCTATGGCTACACCTTC	CASSVGPTGQGSYGYTF
TRBV27	TRBD1	NA	TRBJ1-5	TGTGCCAGCAGTTTCGAGGGACAGAGCAATCAGCCCCAGCATTTT	CASSFEGQSNQPQHF
TRBV9	NA	once	TRBJ1-3	TGTGCCAGCAGCGTCAAGGGAGAGGGCTCTGGAAACACCATATATTTT	CASSVKGEGSGNTIYF
TRBV11-1	TRBD1	NA	TRBJ1-4	TGTGCCAGCAGCCTACGGGACAGGCCTAATGAAAAACTGTTTTTT	CASSLRDRPNEKLFF
TRBV6-6	NA	once	TRBJ2-1	TGTGCCAGCCTCGACAGGCGGGAGTTAGGCGATGAGCAGTTCTTC	CASLDRRELGDEQFF
TRBV6-1	NA	NA	TRBJ2-7	TGTGCCAGCACGGGGTTCGGCGGCGAGCAGTACTTC	CASTGFGGEQYF
TRBV6-1	TRBD2	once	TRBJ2-1	TGTGCCAGCAGTGAAAACCTAGCGGGCTCCTACAATGAGCAGTTCTTC	CASSENLAGSYNEQFF
TRBV28	NA	NA	TRBJ1-1	TGTGCCAGCAGTTTGATTGTTAGTGGCACTGAAGCTTTCTTT	CASSLIVSGTEAFF
TRBV18	NA	NA	TRBJ1-5	TGTGCCAGCTCACCCCTAGAGGAAACAGGGCCCCAGCATTTT	CASSPLEETGPQHF
TRBV2	NA	once	TRBJ1-2	TGTGCCAGCAGGCAGGAAGACTATGGCTACACCTTC	CASRQEDYGYTF
TRBV7-2	TRBD2	NA	TRBJ2-3	TGTGCCAGCAGCTTGGGGACTAGCGGATACACAGATACGCAGTATTTT	CASSLGTSGYTDTQYF
TRBV14	NA	NA	TRBJ2-7	TGTGCCAGCAGCCCTCGAGAGGAGTACGAGCAGTACTTC	CASSPREEYEQYF
TRBV18	NA	few	TRBJ1-1	TGTGCCAGCTCACCAGGACAGAACACTGAAGCTTTCTTT	CASSPGQNTEAFF
TRBV6-1	NA	NA	TRBJ1-2	TGTGCCAGCAGTGAGGGACCCGAAAACAACTATGGCTACACCTTC	CASSEGPENNYGYTF
TRBV2	NA	once	TRBJ2-1	TGTGCCAGCCCCCGGGACCAGCTTCCCGATGAGCAGTTCTTC	CASPRDQLPDEQFF
TRBV6-1	NA	NA	TRBJ1-5	TGTGCCAGCAGTGAAAGACGACAGGTTAGCAATCAGCCCCAGCATTTT	CASSERRQVSNQPQHF
TRBV15	NA	NA	TRBJ2-1	TGTGCCACCAGCAGAGATGGGAGTGCCGGCGACAATGAGCAGTTCTTC	CATSRDGSAGDNEQFF
TRBV7-9	NA	NA	TRBJ1-2	TGTGCCAGCAGTGGGCGCGGGGAGAACAACTATGGCTACACCTTC	CASSGRGENNYGYTF
TRBV28	NA	once	TRBJ2-7	TGTGCCAGCAGTTTGAGGGGTCCCTACGAGCAGTACTTC	CASSLRGPYEQYF
TRBV11-2	TRBD1	NA	TRBJ2-6	TGTGCCAGCAGCTCAAGGGACAGGCTAGGCGTCCTGACTTTC	CASSSRDRLGVLTF